These 23 T cell receptor beta chains were all obtained from the same sample, sequenced in a study of OX40 agonist ivuxolimab in advanced cancers. The repertoire was sequenced with immunoSEQ multiplex PCR; TCRdb's copy has only in-frame clones and lacks some. This sample carries tens of thousands of clones, just under 85% of them seen once, and the ten largest clones take 45% to 60%. Source: CD4+ or CD8+ T cells sorted from blood, taken in a trial of the OX40 agonist ivuxolimab. The receptors stem from an adult with an advanced solid tumor such as melanoma, head and neck, liver or kidney cancer.

This chain connects TRBV28 to TRBJ2-7, with TRBD2 identical over 14 bases. The CDR3 runs 19 residues. Looked up from germline, CDR1 is MDHEN and CDR2 is SYDVKM. V shed 6 bases and J 2 bases; nucleotides not matched to a gene: 15. CDR3 nucleotides: TGTGCCAGCAGCCCATTAGGGACTAGCGGGGGCCACCTCGCCTACGAGCAGTACTTC. Amino acids: CASSPLGTSGGHLAYEQYF.

The chain uses TRBV4-3 and TRBJ1-1; a weak D match, TRBD1 (6 bases). Trimming removed 0 bases from V and 0 bases from J, with 23 bases in between. Germline CDR1 is LGHNA and CDR2 is YSLEER. The CDR3 is made up of 20 amino acids. This chain's CDR3 is CASSQDTHGEAGALNTEAFF. The CDR3 bases are TGCGCCAGCAGCCAAGATACCCACGGAGAAGCGGGGGCCCTGAACACTGAAGCTTTCTTT.

This clone was seen a handful of times. The CDR3: CASSPSGQYTDTQYF. Written as DNA, the CDR3 is TGTGCCAGCAGCCCCTCGGGACAGTACACAGATACGCAGTATTTT. This chain connects TRBV7-2 to TRBJ2-3; TRBD1 aligns across 7 bases. The J segment lost 2 bases and the V segment lost 5 bases, leaving 7 bases of the junction unmatched. This CDR3 has 15 residues. Germline V CDR1 and CDR2: SGHTA, FQGNSA.

On this clone itself: This is likely a read error, given that the CDR3 carries no conserved phenylalanine or tryptophan at its end. The DNA is left out, because the CDR3 cannot be placed on it with certainty; the CDR3 is given as TCRdb lists it. This chain links TRBV5-8 with TRBJ1-1. The CDR3 comprises 9 residues, both ends counted. Germline CDR1 is SGHTS and CDR2 is YDEGEE. CDR3 region: CARSSGTKR.

This chain links TRBV11-2 with TRBJ1-6; a possible D gene is TRBD1 (5 bases). Germline V CDR1 and CDR2: SGHAT, FQNNGV. The length of the CDR3 is 15 residues. Trimming removed 0 bases at V and 9 bases at J, with 12 bases between. The CDR3 spells CASSLDLRATSPLHF. CDR3 DNA sequence: TGTGCCAGCAGCTTAGATCTCAGGGCCACTTCACCCCTCCACTTT. The entire variable domain, with the rest obtained from reference TRBV11-2 and TRBJ1-6, is as follows: EAGVAQSPRYKIIEKRQSVAFWCNPISGHATLYWYQQILGQGPKLLIQFQNNGVVDDSQLPKDRFSAERLKGVDSTLKIQPAKLEDSAVYLCASSLDLRATSPLHFGNGTRLTVT.

The chain has TRBV7-6 and TRBJ1-1; the D gene is possibly TRBD1 (6 bases). This CDR3 contains 14 residues. The germline V gene encodes CDR1 SGHVS and CDR2 FNYEAQ. Trimming cost V 1 base and J 5 bases, with 11 bases left between them. The CDR3: CASSLGGPRTEAFF. The CDR3 DNA is TGTGCCAGCAGCTTAGGGGGGCCTCGGACTGAAGCTTTCTTT.

The V gene is TRBV19, the J gene TRBJ2-7; 7 nucleotides match TRBD1. This CDR3 is built from 14 residues. Germline V lookup: CDR1 LNHDA, CDR2 SQIVND (reference sequence). Trimming cost V 5 bases and J 3 bases; bases outside gene matches: 7. The CDR3 DNA is TGTGCCAGTAGTCCCCGGGACAGACACTACGAGCAGTACTTC. Its translation is CASSPRDRHYEQYF.

The rearrangement uses TRBV19 and TRBJ1-1; 10 bases map to TRBD1. V dropped 7 bases and J dropped 5; count of bases not matched to a gene: 7. The V gene's germline CDR1 is LNHDA and CDR2 SQIVND (reference sequence). There are 14 residues in the CDR3. CDR3 bases: TGTGCCAGTACCCTCGACAGGGGGCTTACTGAAGCTTTCTTT. Protein: CASTLDRGLTEAFF.

There are a few counts of this clone. The chain is built from TRBV7-9 and TRBJ2-3; D unresolved. V was pared by 5 bases and J by 1 base, with 16 bases between. CDR3 length equals 16 residues. Germline V gene sequence: CDR1 SEHNR, CDR2 FQNEAQ (reference sequence). The CDR3 reads CASSPPSAWGTDTQYF. The CDR3 bases are TGTGCCAGCAGCCCCCCTTCAGCGTGGGGCACAGATACGCAGTATTTT. Full variable domain (missing parts from reference TRBV7-9 and TRBJ2-3): DTGVSQNPRHKITKRGQNVTFRCDPISEHNRLYWYRQTLGQGPEFLTYFQNEAQLEKSRLLSDRFSAERPKGSFSTLEIQRTEQGDSAMYLCASSPPSAWGTDTQYFGPGTRLTVL.

The chain combines TRBV28 with TRBJ1-1, with unresolved D. Trimming shortened V by 6 bases and J by 5 bases, and 16 bases separated the two germline ends. The CDR3 covers 14 residues. Germline assignment: CDR1 MDHEN and CDR2 SYDVKM. DNA for the CDR3: TGTGCCAGCAGCTGGCCCCAATCGGGGACTGAAGCTTTCTTT. It is translated as CASSWPQSGTEAFF. Variable domain in full (rest from reference TRBV28 and TRBJ1-1): DVKVTQSSRYLVKRTGEKVFLECVQDMDHENMFWYRQDPGLGLRLIYFSYDVKMKEKGDIPEGYSVSREKKERFSLILESASTNQTSMYLCASSWPQSGTEAFFGQGTRLTVV.

This chain connects TRBV11-1 to TRBJ2-5; D not certain. V lost 1 base and J lost 3, with 9 bases in between. CDR3 length equals 14 residues. From germline, CDR1 is SGHAT and CDR2 FQDESV (reference sequence). The CDR3, as DNA: TGTGCCAGCAGCTTAGGAGAGCCAGAAGAGACCCAGTACTTC. It codes for CASSLGEPEETQYF.

The chain is built from TRBV2 and TRBJ2-1, with D maybe TRBD2 (8 bases). Trimming removed 3 bases from V and 1 base from J, with 19 bases in between. CDR1 is SNHLY, CDR2 FYNNEI, per germline. This CDR3 has 18 amino acids. CDR3 sequence reads: CASSDRGGTEASYNEQFF. The CDR3 nucleotides read TGTGCCAGCAGTGACCGCGGGGGGACAGAAGCTTCCTACAATGAGCAGTTCTTC.

The CDR3: CASSLGGPYEQYF. CDR3 coding DNA: TGTGCCAGCAGTTTAGGAGGCCCCTACGAGCAGTACTTC. J is TRBJ2-7 and V is TRBV27, with D perhaps TRBD2 (5 bases). There are 13 residues in the CDR3. The germline V gene has CDR1 MNHEY and CDR2 SMNVEV (reference sequence). V gave up 2 bases and J gave up 2 bases, with 7 bases separating them.

This sequence joins TRBV4-3 and TRBJ1-2; D is perhaps TRBD1 (6 bases). V lost 0 bases, J lost 4 bases, and 15 bases lay in between. The germline V gene encodes CDR1 LGHNA and CDR2 YSLEER. The CDR3 length is 16 residues. CDR3 nucleotides: TGCGCCAGCAGCCAAGAGACAGGCTCAGTTGGCTATGGCTACACCTTC. Protein sequence: CASSQETGSVGYGYTF.

The chain employs TRBV29-1 and TRBJ2-3, with D tentatively TRBD1 (6 bases). This CDR3 has 11 residues. CDR1 and CDR2 (germline): SQVTM, ANQGSEA. The V end was cut by 7 bases, the J end by 4 bases, with 9 bases between. DNA for the CDR3: TGCAGCGCCAGGGGAGCAGATACGCAGTATTTT. As protein: CSARGADTQYF.

This clone appeared a single time. The chain has TRBV30 and TRBJ2-7; maybe TRBD1 (5 bases). The CDR3 runs 16 residues. The germline V gene has CDR1 GTSNPN and CDR2 SVGIG (reference sequence). V dropped 0 bases and J dropped 3 bases, with 18 bases sitting between them. CDR3 nucleotide sequence: TGTGCCTGGAGTGTAGGTGGGGCTCGGGTGGGCTACGAGCAGTACTTC. Translation gives CAWSVGGARVGYEQYF.

The rearrangement uses TRBV7-6 and TRBJ2-1, with 7 bases fitting TRBD2. The CDR3 loop spans 13 amino acids. Per germline, CDR1 SGHVS and CDR2 FNYEAQ. V gave up 4 bases and J gave up 3 bases; unmatched junction bases: 0. DNA for the CDR3: TGTGCCAGCAGCTCGGGGGGCTACAATGAGCAGTTCTTC. It translates to CASSSGGYNEQFF.

This clone showed up just once. Written as DNA, the CDR3 is TGTGCCAGCAGCCCAGAGGGACGGAACTACGAGCAGTACTTC. Residues: CASSPEGRNYEQYF. This rearrangement joins TRBV9 to TRBJ2-7; D might be TRBD1 or TRBD2, each matching 5 bases. Germline CDR1 SGDLS, CDR2 YYNGEE. The CDR3 is 14 residues long. The V end lost 4 bases, the J end lost 3 bases, and 14 bases lay between the germline ends. Full variable domain (outside the CDR3, taken from reference TRBV9 and TRBJ2-7): DSGVTQTPKHLITATGQRVTLRCSPRSGDLSVYWYQQSLDQGLQFLIQYYNGEERAKGNILERFSAQQFPDLHSELNLSSLELGDSALYFCASSPEGRNYEQYFGPGTRLTVT.

V usage is TRBV7-2 and J usage is TRBJ2-1; TRBD2 aligns across 7 bases. Germline-derived CDR1 and CDR2 are SGHTA and FQGNSA. The CDR3 runs 13 residues. After removal of 5 bases from V and 3 bases from J, the junction contained 1 base not matched to a gene. CDR3 bases: TGTGCCAGCAGCCGGGACTACTACAATGAGCAGTTCTTC. Its protein product is CASSRDYYNEQFF.

This clone has more than one count but fewer than ten. V gene TRBV19 combines with J gene TRBJ2-2, with a possible D match to TRBD1 (6 bases). Trimming removed 4 bases at V and 7 bases at J, with 13 bases between. The CDR3 loop spans 14 amino acids. Germline CDR1 is LNHDA and CDR2 is SQIVND (reference sequence). The CDR3 nucleotides are TGTGCCAGTAGTACCCAGGGGTTGTTCGGGGAGCTGTTTTTT. It codes for CASSTQGLFGELFF. Looking up the rest from reference TRBV19 and TRBJ2-2 gives the full variable domain: DGGITQSPKYLFRKEGQNVTLSCEQNLNHDAMYWYRQDPGQGLRLIYYSQIVNDFQKGDIAEGYSVSREKKESFPLTVTSAQKNPTAFYLCASSTQGLFGELFFGEGSRLTVL.

The rearrangement joins TRBV10-1 to TRBJ2-2; D remains unclear. Per germline, CDR1 WNHNN and CDR2 SYGVQD (reference sequence). The germline V and J ends were trimmed by 5 bases and 4 bases, with 5 bases remaining between them. The CDR3 length is 12 residues. The CDR3 loop is CASSLVTGELFF. The CDR3 DNA is TGCGCCAGCAGTTTAGTCACCGGGGAGCTGTTTTTT.

This clone was picked up a small number of times. The chain links TRBV9 to TRBJ1-1, with D possibly TRBD1 on 6 matching bases. The CDR3 runs 15 residues. Germline V gene data show CDR1 as SGDLS and CDR2 as YYNGEE. Deletions cut 3 bases from V and 6 bases from J, with 18 bases between. The CDR3 DNA follows: TGTGCCAGCAGCGGGAGGGACATAAGACCCGCTGAAGCTTTCTTT. Its translation: CASSGRDIRPAEAFF.

This sequence joins TRBV28 and TRBJ2-5; perhaps D is TRBD1 or TRBD2 (6 bases each). The CDR3 totals 15 residues. Trimming shortened V by 4 bases and J by 2 bases, and 14 bases separated the two germline ends. CDR1 MDHEN and CDR2 SYDVKM come from the germline V gene. CDR3 nucleotides: TGTGCCAGCAGTTGGACTCAGGGGAGGCAAGAGACCCAGTACTTC. It specifies CASSWTQGRQETQYF.